The clone carrying this T cell receptor beta chain appeared a few times. The antigen remains undetermined. Investigators reverse transcribed all isolated RNA, so they sequenced expressed TCRB transcripts. Reads from naive, central memory and regulatory T cell samples averaged around 3.6 million. Assay: immunoSEQ multiplex PCR; the TCRdb copy retains only in-frame clones and omits some. The sample consists of around 250,000 clones, 24% of them appearing once. The sample is drawn from a study of beta chain features in type 1 diabetes. Study observations and caveats: Moderate yet significant TCRB CDR3 shortening was seen in Type 1 diabetes patients in all four CD4+ subsets.

The CDR3 runs 14 residues. Germline lookup yields CDR1 MGHRA and CDR2 YSYEKL. V was pared by 5 bases and J by 4 bases, with 6 bases of the junction left unmatched. The source of this sequence is a woman under 40 with type 1 diabetes. The sequenced sample was naive CD4+ T cells from blood. The chain recombines TRBV4-1 with TRBJ2-7, with TRBD2 matching 9 bases. The CDR3 spells CASSAPGLAYEQYF. The CDR3 coding sequence is TGCGCCAGCAGCGCACCGGGACTAGCTTACGAGCAGTACTTC.